The 28 T cell receptor beta chains below come from one sample, sequenced in a study of blood T cell repertoires in COVID-19. Profiling relied on immunoSEQ multiplex PCR, and the TCRdb table lists in-frame clones only, not all of them. Here the sample spans about 210,000 clones, roughly 84% being singletons. Sequencing used peripheral blood. The receptors originated from a woman of 80 years or more with acute or convalescent COVID-19.

J is TRBJ1-5 and V is TRBV2; D unresolved. V lost 7 bases to trimming and J lost 4 bases, with 8 bases between them. The CDR3 is 12 amino acids. Germline V gene lookup returns CDR1 SNHLY and CDR2 FYNNEI. CDR3 sequence (DNA): TGTGCCAGCAAGGCGGGGAATCAGCCCCAGCATTTT. This encodes CASKAGNQPQHF.

The chain employs TRBV5-1 and TRBJ2-7, with D perhaps TRBD1 (6 bases). The V end was cut by 2 bases, the J end by 3 bases, with 15 bases between. This CDR3 has 15 amino acids. From germline, CDR1 is SGHRS and CDR2 YFSETQ. CDR3 residues: CASSFRQDSYYEQYF. For the CDR3, the DNA is TGCGCCAGCAGCTTTCGCCAGGACAGTTACTACGAGCAGTACTTC.

The gene calls are TRBV5-1 and TRBJ2-5; 9 positions match TRBD2. V lost 0 bases, J lost 1 base, and 4 bases stayed unmatched. Germline V gene sequence: CDR1 SGHRS, CDR2 YFSETQ. The CDR3 loop spans 16 amino acids. For the CDR3, the DNA is TGCGCCAGCAGCTTGGTATTAGCGGGGGCCCAAGAGACCCAGTACTTC. Protein product: CASSLVLAGAQETQYF.

This chain connects TRBV9 to TRBJ2-3; TRBD2 matches at 7 bases. Germline trimming cut 4 bases from V and 2 bases from J; bases unmatched to any gene: 10. This CDR3 spans 16 amino acids. Germline CDR1 and CDR2: SGDLS and YYNGEE. The CDR3 protein is CASSSGTRVITDTQYF. The CDR3 DNA sequence: TGTGCCAGCAGCAGCGGGACTCGAGTAATCACAGATACGCAGTATTTT.

The chain uses TRBV5-1 and TRBJ2-2; maybe TRBD1 (6 bases). The length of the CDR3 is 16 residues. The ends were cut back, 3 bases at V and 3 bases at J, with 15 bases in the middle. CDR1 is SGHRS and CDR2 is YFSETQ in the germline V gene. This chain's CDR3 is CASSSPESGDTGELFF. CDR3 in DNA: TGCGCCAGCAGCTCCCCAGAGTCAGGGGACACCGGGGAGCTGTTTTTT. The variable domain in full, completed from reference TRBV5-1 and TRBJ2-2, reads KAGVTQTPRYLIKTRGQQVTLSCSPISGHRSVSWYQQTPGQGLQFLFEYFSETQRNKGNFPGRFSGRQFSNSRSEMNVSTLELGDSALYLCASSSPESGDTGELFFGEGSRLTVL.

This chain links TRBV27 with TRBJ2-7; TRBD1 agrees at 8 bases. V shed 5 bases, J shed 9 bases, and the junction held 12 bases outside the gene matches. This CDR3 region has 14 residues. Germline V gene lookup returns CDR1 MNHEY and CDR2 SMNVEV (reference sequence). This CDR3 is CASSRTQQGVSQYF. The CDR3 bases are TGTGCCAGCAGTCGCACCCAACAGGGGGTGTCGCAGTACTTC.

There are a few counts of this clone. This rearrangement joins TRBV7-2 to TRBJ2-7, with TRBD1 identical over 10 bases. The germline gives CDR1 SGHTA, CDR2 FQGNSA. The trim removed 5 bases at V and 2 bases at J, leaving 6 bases unmatched. This CDR3 has 15 residues. CDR3: CASSPWDRGPYEQYF. Written as DNA, the CDR3 is TGTGCCAGCAGCCCGTGGGACAGGGGTCCCTACGAGCAGTACTTC.

The count of this clone is one. The gene calls are TRBV24-1 and TRBJ1-2; the D gene is possibly TRBD1 (5 bases). V was trimmed by 4 bases and J by 7 bases, leaving 12 bases between them. The germline V gene encodes CDR1 KGHDR and CDR2 SFDVKD. There are 13 residues in the CDR3. This CDR3 reads CATSEGQGGGYTF. In DNA form, the CDR3 reads TGTGCCACCAGTGAGGGGCAGGGTGGTGGCTACACCTTC.

This sequence joins TRBV28 and TRBJ2-1; 8 bases agree with TRBD1. This CDR3 has 14 residues. Germline CDR1 reads MDHEN; CDR2 reads SYDVKM. V was pared by 7 bases and J by 7 bases, with 9 bases of the junction left unmatched. CDR3 sequence reads: CASTPTGTGNEQFF. CDR3 coding DNA: TGTGCCAGCACACCGACCGGGACAGGAAATGAGCAGTTCTTC.

This chain joins TRBV19 and TRBJ2-3, with 7 bases lining up with TRBD1. Germline CDR1 reads LNHDA; CDR2 reads SQIVND (reference sequence). Trimming at V came to 3 bases and at J to 0 bases, leaving 15 bases not matched to a gene. This CDR3 has 19 residues. The chain's CDR3 is CASSIEPGQPYTSTDTQYF. CDR3 sequence (DNA): TGTGCCAGTAGTATCGAGCCGGGACAGCCATACACTAGCACAGATACGCAGTATTTT. The whole variable domain, filled in from reference TRBV19 and TRBJ2-3, reads DGGITQSPKYLFRKEGQNVTLSCEQNLNHDAMYWYRQDPGQGLRLIYYSQIVNDFQKGDIAEGYSVSREKKESFPLTVTSAQKNPTAFYLCASSIEPGQPYTSTDTQYFGPGTRLTVL.

This clone occurred a few times. This sequence joins TRBV6-5 and TRBJ2-3; 14 nucleotides match TRBD2. The CDR3 has 14 residues. V gave up 6 bases and J gave up 8 bases; unmatched junction bases: 4. The germline V gene has CDR1 MNHEY and CDR2 SVGAGI. The CDR3 loop reads CASSRLAGGFTQYF. The CDR3 DNA reads as TGTGCCAGCAGCCGACTAGCGGGAGGGTTTACGCAGTATTTT.

This chain joins TRBV2 and TRBJ2-4; 7 bases match TRBD1. In germline, CDR1 is SNHLY, CDR2 FYNNEI. V lost 2 bases and J lost 0; bases outside the gene matches: 7. This CDR3 contains 17 residues. In DNA, the CDR3 is TGTGCCAGCAGTGAAAGGGCGACAGGGCGAGCCAAAAACATTCAGTACTTC. This translates into CASSERATGRAKNIQYF.

This sequence joins TRBV25-1 and TRBJ1-4; 7 bases map to TRBD1. Per the germline V gene, CDR1 is MGHDK and CDR2 is SYGVNS. The CDR3 length is 18 residues. V shed 0 bases, J shed 8 bases, and the junction held 15 bases outside the gene matches. CDR3 DNA: TGTGCCAGCAGTGAATATATCAGTCCGGACAGGCAGAACGAAAAACTGTTTTTT. Amino acid sequence: CASSEYISPDRQNEKLFF.

Only a few counts were recorded for this clone. This rearrangement joins TRBV12-3 or TRBV12-4 to TRBJ2-7; no clear D. The CDR3 sequence is 13 residues long. V lost 2 bases and J lost 6, with 11 bases in between. The CDR3 loop reads CASSLFVDPEQYF. The CDR3 region has the DNA TGTGCCAGCAGTTTATTTGTAGATCCCGAGCAGTACTTC.

This clone has more than one count but fewer than ten. This chain connects TRBV19 to TRBJ1-1; 10 bases map to TRBD1. The germline V gene has CDR1 LNHDA and CDR2 SQIVND (reference sequence). The CDR3 is made up of 14 amino acids. The trim removed 3 bases at V and 8 bases at J, leaving 6 bases unmatched. In nucleotides, the CDR3 is TGTGCCAGTAGTATCGGACAGGGGGATTTCGAAGCTTTCTTT. This gives the protein CASSIGQGDFEAFF.

The gene calls are TRBV5-4 and TRBJ1-6, with D possibly matching TRBD1 (6 bases). The ends were cut back, 0 bases at V and 6 bases at J, with 13 bases in the middle. The V gene's germline CDR1 is SGHNT and CDR2 YYREEE (reference sequence). The CDR3 runs 16 residues. The CDR3 here is CASSLGQGTPNSPLHF. CDR3 DNA: TGTGCCAGCAGCTTGGGGCAGGGGACCCCTAATTCACCCCTCCACTTT.

V and J are TRBV6-4 and TRBJ1-6; D is perhaps TRBD1 (5 bases). With 5 bases removed from V and 12 bases from J, the gap between germline ends came to 14 bases. This CDR3 has 13 amino acids. CDR1 MRHNA and CDR2 SNTAGT come from the germline V gene. CDR3 in amino acids: CASSPTAGQPLHF. CDR3 coding DNA: TGTGCCAGCAGTCCCACCGCAGGGCAACCCCTCCACTTT.

The rearrangement links TRBV27 to TRBJ2-5, with TRBD1 as a possible D gene (6 bases). The CDR3 sequence is 15 residues long. Per germline, CDR1 MNHEY and CDR2 SMNVEV (reference sequence). V was trimmed by 5 bases and J by 4 bases, leaving 17 bases between them. CDR3 bases: TGTGCCAGCAGTCGCACAGGGATGAGGGTAGAGACCCAGTACTTC. Translating gives CASSRTGMRVETQYF.

V gene TRBV4-3 combines with J gene TRBJ1-3; tentatively, D is TRBD1 (6 bases). The CDR3 spans 15 residues. Germline lookup yields CDR1 LGHNA and CDR2 YSLEER. V lost 1 base and J lost 4, with 11 bases in between. The DNA of the CDR3 is TGCGCCAGCAGCCAAGGGGCTACAGGGGGAAACACCATATATTTT. This encodes CASSQGATGGNTIYF.

This sequence joins TRBV30 and TRBJ2-7, with D tentatively TRBD1 (5 bases). The V end was cut by 4 bases, the J end by 0 bases, with 13 bases between. Looked up from germline, CDR1 is GTSNPN and CDR2 is SVGIG (reference sequence). The CDR3 is made up of 14 amino acids. CDR3 amino acids: CAWTDSPGSYEQYF. The DNA of the CDR3 is TGTGCCTGGACCGACAGTCCCGGCTCCTACGAGCAGTACTTC. The whole variable domain, remainder taken from reference TRBV30 and TRBJ2-7, is SQTIHQWPATLVQPVGSPLSLECTVEGTSNPNLYWYRQAAGRGLQLLFYSVGIGQISSEVPQNLSASRPQDRQFILSSKKLLLSDSGFYLCAWTDSPGSYEQYFGPGTRLTVT.

This clone appeared a single time. This chain links TRBV3-1 (or the pseudogene TRBV3-2) with TRBJ1-1; TRBD1 might be the D (6 bases). This CDR3 has 16 residues. Germline assignment: CDR1 LGHDT and CDR2 YNNKEL (reference sequence). V was shortened by 2 bases and J by 4 bases, with 17 bases between the two germline ends. In DNA form, the CDR3 reads TGTGCCAGCAGCCAAACCGGGACAATTCTGAGCACTGAAGCTTTCTTT. Translation gives CASSQTGTILSTEAFF.

This clone showed up just once. This chain connects TRBV7-9 to TRBJ2-2, with a possible D match to TRBD2 (7 bases). V was shortened by 6 bases and J by 6 bases, with 20 bases between the two germline ends. The CDR3 loop spans 16 amino acids. Germline V gene lookup returns CDR1 SEHNR and CDR2 FQNEAQ (reference sequence). The CDR3 spells CASRLGGARAPGELFF. DNA of the CDR3: TGTGCCAGCAGATTGGGGGGGGCACGAGCCCCCGGGGAGCTGTTTTTT. Based on the CDR3 plus reference TRBV7-9 and TRBJ2-2, the full variable domain is DTGVSQNPRHKITKRGQNVTFRCDPISEHNRLYWYRQTLGQGPEFLTYFQNEAQLEKSRLLSDRFSAERPKGSFSTLEIQRTEQGDSAMYLCASRLGGARAPGELFFGEGSRLTVL.

The chain has TRBV6-2 or TRBV6-3 and TRBJ1-2, with a weak D call TRBD1 (6 bases). Per germline, CDR1 MNHEY and CDR2 SVGEGT. With 6 bases removed from V and 0 bases from J, the gap between germline ends came to 14 bases. The CDR3 contains 15 residues. The CDR3 coding sequence is TGTGCCAGCAGCCGAACAGGGCCACCTAACTATGGCTACACCTTC. It specifies CASSRTGPPNYGYTF.

The CDR3 here is CASSMSGRSGYEQYF. Here the CDR3 DNA reads TGTGCCAGCAGCATGAGCGGGAGGTCGGGCTACGAGCAGTACTTC. The chain combines TRBV5-4 with TRBJ2-7, with 9 positions matching TRBD2. V gave up 4 bases and J gave up 3 bases; unmatched junction bases: 8. The CDR3 is made up of 15 amino acids. Germline loops: CDR1 SGHNT, CDR2 YYREEE (reference sequence).

The chain combines TRBV28 with TRBJ1-5; D not certain. The CDR3 contains 13 residues. V was cut by 2 bases and J by 9 bases, with 11 bases left in between. The germline CDR1 and CDR2 sequences are MDHEN and SYDVKM. The CDR3 DNA reads as TGTGCCAGCAGTTTAGGCGCCCGGGGGCCCCAGCATTTT. Encoded protein: CASSLGARGPQHF.

This clone showed up just a few times. The chain couples TRBV5-4 to TRBJ2-7, with D perhaps matching TRBD2 (6 bases). V lost 1 base and J lost 3, with 11 bases in between. The germline gives CDR1 SGHNT, CDR2 YYREEE (reference sequence). The CDR3 is 14 residues long. CDR3 sequence: CASSLNSAGYEQYF. The CDR3 nucleotides are TGTGCCAGCAGCTTGAACTCAGCGGGCTACGAGCAGTACTTC.

The chain has TRBV7-2 and TRBJ2-5, with 12 bases identical to TRBD2. The V gene end was trimmed by 5 bases and the J gene end by 4 bases; junction bases not matched to a gene: 8. The CDR3 loop spans 16 amino acids. CDR1 is SGHTA and CDR2 is FQGNSA in the germline V gene. DNA of the CDR3: TGTGCCAGCAGCCATCGACTAGCGGGAGACCGAGAGACCCAGTACTTC. Protein product: CASSHRLAGDRETQYF.

The V gene is TRBV7-8, the J gene TRBJ2-4; no clear D. The CDR3 is 14 residues long. The V gene lost 8 bases and the J gene lost 0 bases, with 11 bases spanning the gap. Per germline, CDR1 SGHVS and CDR2 FQNEAQ. Written as DNA, the CDR3 is TGTGCCAGCCAGTCGCTCTTAGCCAAAAACATTCAGTACTTC. Its protein is CASQSLLAKNIQYF.